The 26 T cell receptor beta chains listed next were all sequenced from one sample in a study of blood T cell repertoires in COVID-19. Generated by immunoSEQ multiplex PCR, the TCRdb table keeps only in-frame clones and is missing some. The sample lists under 250,000 clones, around 81% seen once, with approximately 4.3% in the top ten. Source material: PBMCs or T cells enriched from blood (not recorded which). The origin of the receptors is a man aged 25-45 years with acute COVID-19.

This clone was seen just once. The chain combines TRBV29-1 with TRBJ1-2, with D unclear. Germline lookup yields CDR1 SQVTM and CDR2 ANQGSEA. Trimming removed 6 bases from V and 0 bases from J, with 8 bases in between. This CDR3 comprises 12 residues. The CDR3 sequence: CSVTTSNYGYTF. The CDR3 DNA reads TGCAGCGTGACGACTTCTAACTATGGCTACACCTTC. Together with reference TRBV29-1 and TRBJ1-2, the CDR3 gives the full variable domain: SAVISQKPSRDICQRGTSLTIQCQVDSQVTMMFWYRQQPGQSLTLIATANQGSEATYESGFVIDKFPISRPNLTFSTLTVSNMSPEDSSIYLCSVTTSNYGYTFGSGTRLTVV.

The gene calls are TRBV4-1 and TRBJ1-1; D is unclear. Germline CDR1 is MGHRA and CDR2 is YSYEKL. The CDR3 consists of 12 residues. With 4 bases removed from V and 5 bases from J, the gap between germline ends came to 8 bases. CDR3 region: CASSPGRTEAFF. The CDR3 DNA reads as TGCGCCAGCAGCCCCGGGAGGACTGAAGCTTTCTTT.

This rearrangement joins TRBV10-3 to TRBJ2-3; D remains unclear. Between the trimmed V and J ends, which lost 0 bases and 2 bases, there was a span of 9 bases. This CDR3 spans 15 amino acids. CDR1 and CDR2 from the germline V gene are ENHRY and SYGVKD. DNA for the CDR3: TGTGCCATCAGTGAGTCGCAGGCTCTCACAGATACGCAGTATTTT. This sequence encodes CAISESQALTDTQYF.

The chain carries TRBV9 and TRBJ2-5; TRBD2 matches 13 bases. Germline loops: CDR1 SGDLS, CDR2 YYNGEE. The CDR3 is made up of 20 amino acids. V trimming: 0 bases; J trimming: 2 bases; junction bases outside the gene matches: 13. The chain's CDR3 is CASSVGMGLGTSGEQETQYF. The CDR3 region has the DNA TGTGCCAGCAGCGTAGGTATGGGATTAGGGACTAGCGGGGAACAAGAGACCCAGTACTTC.

This sequence joins TRBV5-1 and TRBJ1-1; D may be TRBD1 (6 bases). Trimming stripped 7 bases from V and 0 bases from J, with 10 bases between. Per the germline V gene, CDR1 is SGHRS and CDR2 is YFSETQ. The CDR3 extends over 13 amino acids. The CDR3 spells CASGQQLNTEAFF. CDR3 nucleotides: TGCGCCAGCGGACAGCAATTGAACACTGAAGCTTTCTTT.

This rearrangement joins TRBV19 to TRBJ2-3; 8 bases agree with TRBD2. J lost 6 bases, V lost 1 base, and 6 bases had no gene match. Germline V CDR1 and CDR2: LNHDA, SQIVND (reference sequence). This CDR3 spans 15 amino acids. The CDR3 reads CASSIGGGGPDTQYF. CDR3 DNA: TGTGCCAGTAGTATAGGGGGCGGGGGGCCGGATACGCAGTATTTT. The full variable domain, with the rest looked up from reference TRBV19 and TRBJ2-3, is DGGITQSPKYLFRKEGQNVTLSCEQNLNHDAMYWYRQDPGQGLRLIYYSQIVNDFQKGDIAEGYSVSREKKESFPLTVTSAQKNPTAFYLCASSIGGGGPDTQYFGPGTRLTVL.

J is TRBJ2-7 and V is TRBV12-3 or TRBV12-4, with a tentative D call TRBD2 (6 bases). V was trimmed by 1 base and J by 10 bases, leaving 11 bases between them. The CDR3 spans 12 residues. CDR3 DNA sequence: TGTGCCAGCAGTTTAGTCGGGCGGGGCCAGTACTTC. It encodes CASSLVGRGQYF.

This clone was detected a few times. This chain connects TRBV10-2 to TRBJ2-1; D is perhaps TRBD1 (6 bases). V gave up 6 bases and J gave up 7 bases, with 13 bases separating them. Per the germline V gene, CDR1 is WSHSY and CDR2 is SAAADI. The CDR3 contains 13 residues. CDR3 in DNA: TGCGCCAGCAGCCTGACAGGCGGGAATGAGCAGTTCTTC. Protein product: CASSLTGGNEQFF.

J is TRBJ2-7 and V is TRBV18; no reliable D call. Germline lookup yields CDR1 KGHSH and CDR2 LQKENI. V lost 3 bases and J 4 bases, leaving 13 bases between the germline ends. The CDR3 sequence is 14 residues long. Here the CDR3 reads CASSPVDFSYEQYF. As DNA, the CDR3 is TGTGCCAGCTCACCCGTAGACTTCTCATACGAGCAGTACTTC.

V usage is TRBV12-3 or TRBV12-4 and J usage is TRBJ2-1, with D unresolved. Trimming took off 5 bases at V and 8 bases at J, with 10 bases between the two ends. This CDR3 contains 12 residues. CDR3 DNA sequence: TGTGCCAGCAGTCCGCATCGGTATGAGCAGTTCTTC. Its protein is CASSPHRYEQFF.

The CDR3 DNA follows: TGTGCCAGCAGTGAATGGGGCGGGGGGGCCCACGAGCAGTACTTC. It is translated as CASSEWGGGAHEQYF. V is TRBV25-1 and J is TRBJ2-7; TRBD2 aligns across 9 bases. The CDR3 length is 15 residues. The junction had 6 bases not matched to a gene; V was cut back by 1 base and J by 5 bases. Germline CDR1 MGHDK, CDR2 SYGVNS.

This chain connects TRBV6-6 to TRBJ1-2; no firm D call. From germline, CDR1 is MNHNY and CDR2 SVGAGI (reference sequence). The CDR3 extends over 14 amino acids. V lost 2 bases and J lost 1, with 8 bases in between. The CDR3 DNA follows: TGTGCCAGCAGTTACGCAGAGGGTAACTATGGCTACACCTTC. Translation gives CASSYAEGNYGYTF.

This clone turned up a few times. The chain is built from TRBV5-1 and TRBJ1-5; D remains ambiguous. The CDR3 extends over 15 amino acids. Germline V gene sequence: CDR1 SGHRS, CDR2 YFSETQ. The ends were cut back, 6 bases at V and 6 bases at J, with 19 bases in the middle. In nucleotides, the CDR3 is TGCGCCAGCAAGGTTGGTGCGGGAGAGGGTCAGCCCCAGCATTTT. It specifies CASKVGAGEGQPQHF. The whole variable domain, filled in from reference TRBV5-1 and TRBJ1-5, reads KAGVTQTPRYLIKTRGQQVTLSCSPISGHRSVSWYQQTPGQGLQFLFEYFSETQRNKGNFPGRFSGRQFSNSRSEMNVSTLELGDSALYLCASKVGAGEGQPQHFGDGTRLSIL.

The genes are TRBV28 and TRBJ2-3, with unresolved D. Per the germline V gene, CDR1 is MDHEN and CDR2 is SYDVKM. V gave up 7 bases and J gave up 0 bases, with 8 bases separating them. This CDR3 contains 13 residues. For the CDR3, the DNA is TGTGCCAGCAAGGAGTCTAGCACAGATACGCAGTATTTT. It is translated as CASKESSTDTQYF.

The chain combines TRBV29-1 with TRBJ1-1, with a weak D call TRBD1 (5 bases). This CDR3 comprises 14 residues. The V and J ends lost 1 base and 0 bases respectively, with 9 bases between them. Germline V gene data show CDR1 as SQVTM and CDR2 as ANQGSEA. The CDR3 is CSVEGQRMNTEAFF. Written as DNA, the CDR3 is TGCAGCGTTGAAGGACAGAGAATGAACACTGAAGCTTTCTTT.

This clone was found a few times. This chain uses TRBV2 with TRBJ2-1; 8 bases are a match to TRBD1. Germline lookup yields CDR1 SNHLY and CDR2 FYNNEI. Trimming took 4 bases from V and 7 from J; bases not matched to a gene: 6. The CDR3 sequence is 14 residues long. The CDR3 loop is CASSGATGENEQFF. Written as DNA, the CDR3 is TGTGCCAGCAGTGGGGCGACAGGGGAAAATGAGCAGTTCTTC.

The J gene is TRBJ1-1, the V gene TRBV6-5, with 10 bases fitting TRBD1. The CDR3 runs to 15 residues. J lost 0 bases, V lost 6 bases, and 4 bases had no gene match. Germline CDR1 MNHEY, CDR2 SVGAGI. In nucleotides, the CDR3 is TGTGCCAGCAGAATGACAGGGGGCTTGAACACTGAAGCTTTCTTT. This encodes CASRMTGGLNTEAFF.

V is TRBV5-1 and J is TRBJ2-2; 7 bases match TRBD2. The V gene's germline CDR1 is SGHRS and CDR2 YFSETQ. The CDR3 is 16 amino acids. Trimming at V came to 0 bases and at J to 2 bases, leaving 4 bases not matched to a gene. CDR3 sequence reads: CASSLAPAGNTGELFF. The DNA of the CDR3 is TGCGCCAGCAGCTTGGCCCCAGCGGGAAACACCGGGGAGCTGTTTTTT.

The chain combines TRBV12-3 or TRBV12-4 with TRBJ2-7; D call uncertain. Trimming took off 3 bases at V and 2 bases at J, with 8 bases between the two ends. The CDR3 extends over 13 amino acids. The CDR3 DNA reads TGTGCCAGCAGTTTCGCACCTACCTACGAGCAGTACTTC. It is translated as CASSFAPTYEQYF.

The V call is TRBV7-3, the J call TRBJ2-1; possible D gene TRBD1, 6 bases. The CDR3 is 14 residues long. The germline V gene encodes CDR1 SGHTA and CDR2 FQGTGA. V was clipped by 0 bases and J by 11 bases, with 14 bases between them. CDR3 sequence reads: CASSLTQGKMKQFF. The CDR3 DNA follows: TGTGCCAGCAGCTTAACACAGGGAAAGATGAAGCAGTTCTTC.

This chain connects TRBV3-1 (or the pseudogene TRBV3-2) to TRBJ2-6; D is unclear. The V gene lost 9 bases and the J gene lost 0 bases, with 3 bases spanning the gap. The V gene's germline CDR1 is LGHDT and CDR2 YNNKEL (reference sequence). The CDR3 totals 12 residues. The CDR3 bases are TGTGCCAGTAGCTCTGGGGCCAACGTCCTGACTTTC. Its protein product is CASSSGANVLTF.

This clone was found a few times. The genes are TRBV10-2 and TRBJ2-1, with a possible D match to TRBD2 (6 bases). CDR3 size: 15 residues. Looked up from germline, CDR1 is WSHSY and CDR2 is SAAADI. The V end lost 3 bases, the J end lost 1 base, and 10 bases lay between the germline ends. The CDR3 bases are TGCGCCAGCAGTGAAGAGGGAGGTTCCTACAATGAGCAGTTCTTC. Translating gives CASSEEGGSYNEQFF.

The chain recombines TRBV7-3 with TRBJ1-2; weak D call: TRBD1 (6 bases). V was clipped by 11 bases and J by 8 bases, with 15 bases between them. CDR1 and CDR2 (germline): SGHTA, FQGTGA. This CDR3 has 11 residues. The CDR3 sequence is CAVREGEGYTF. The CDR3 DNA reads as TGTGCCGTCAGGGAGGGGGAGGGCTACACCTTC.

The V gene is TRBV29-1, the J gene TRBJ1-2, with TRBD1 identical over 8 bases. Germline V lookup: CDR1 SQVTM, CDR2 ANQGSEA. V was pared by 5 bases and J by 6 bases, with 8 bases of the junction left unmatched. This CDR3 is 13 amino acids long. The CDR3 sequence is CSVLRTGTNGYTF. The CDR3 nucleotides read TGCAGCGTTCTGCGGACAGGGACTAATGGCTACACCTTC.

V usage is TRBV9 and J usage is TRBJ2-6, with D possibly TRBD1 on 6 matching bases. The CDR3 extends over 17 amino acids. Germline CDR1 is SGDLS and CDR2 is YYNGEE. The ends were cut back, 0 bases at V and 0 bases at J, with 10 bases in the middle. The CDR3: CASSVGGRGSGANVLTF. CDR3 sequence (DNA): TGTGCCAGCAGCGTAGGAGGCAGGGGCTCTGGGGCCAACGTCCTGACTTTC.

V gene TRBV6-5 combines with J gene TRBJ1-4; D unclear. Germline V gives CDR1 MNHEY, CDR2 SVGAGI. Between the trimmed V and J ends, which lost 1 base and 8 bases, there was a span of 11 bases. The CDR3 is 14 residues long. The CDR3 region has the DNA TGTGCCAGCAGTTACTTTTATAGGAGGGAAAAACTGTTTTTT. The encoded protein is CASSYFYRREKLFF.